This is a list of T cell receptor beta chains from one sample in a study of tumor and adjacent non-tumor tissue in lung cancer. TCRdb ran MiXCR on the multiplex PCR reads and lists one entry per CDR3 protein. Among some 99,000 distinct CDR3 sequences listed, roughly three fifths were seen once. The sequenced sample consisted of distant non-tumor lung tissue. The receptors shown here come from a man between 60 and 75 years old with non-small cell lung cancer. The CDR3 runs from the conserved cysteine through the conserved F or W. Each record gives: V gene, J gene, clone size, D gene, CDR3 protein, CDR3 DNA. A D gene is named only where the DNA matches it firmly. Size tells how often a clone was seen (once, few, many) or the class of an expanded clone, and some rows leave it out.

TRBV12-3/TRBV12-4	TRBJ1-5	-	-	CASKGRGRNQPQHF	TGTGCCAGCAAGGGAAGGGGACGCAATCAGCCCCAGCATTTT
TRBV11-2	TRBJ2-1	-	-	CASSLQPPSNSYNEQFF	TGTGCCAGCAGTCTCCAACCACCCTCGAACTCATACAATGAGCAGTTCTTC
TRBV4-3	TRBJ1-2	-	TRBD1	CASSQPGTGYSYTF	TGCGCCAGCAGCCAGCCCGGGACAGGTTATAGCTACACCTTC
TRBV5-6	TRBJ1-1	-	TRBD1	CASSCGQGLAALF	TGTGCCAGCAGCTGCGGACAGGGGTTGGCCGCTTTATTT
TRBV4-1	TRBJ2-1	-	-	CASSQEDRTYNEQIF	TGCGCCAGCAGCCAAGAGGACAGAACCTACAATGAGCAGATCTTC
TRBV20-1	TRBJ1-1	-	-	CSTRDGSDTEAFF	TGCAGTACTAGAGATGGTTCCGACACTGAAGCTTTCTTT
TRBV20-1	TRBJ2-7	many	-	CSASPPRRASWVFEQYF	TGCAGTGCTAGTCCACCGAGGAGGGCTAGCTGGGTCTTCGAGCAGTACTTC
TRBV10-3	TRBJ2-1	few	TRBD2	CAISEPGLAGERYNEQFF	TGTGCCATCAGTGAACCGGGACTAGCGGGAGAGCGCTACAATGAGCAGTTCTTC
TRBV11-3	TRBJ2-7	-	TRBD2	CATRRASGSSYEEYF	TGTGCCACTAGGAGGGCTAGCGGGAGCTCCTATGAGGAGTACTTC
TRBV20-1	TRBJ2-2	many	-	CSAGQNTGELFF	TGCAGTGCTGGGCAAAACACCGGGGAGCTGTTTTTT
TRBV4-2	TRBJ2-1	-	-	CVSSQDVMGWYNEQFF	TGTGTCAGCAGCCAAGATGTGATGGGATGGTACAATGAGCAGTTCTTC
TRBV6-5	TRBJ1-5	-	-	CASSMGDASLWNQPQHF	TGTGCCAGCAGTATGGGGGACGCAAGCCTTTGGAATCAGCCCCAGCATTTT
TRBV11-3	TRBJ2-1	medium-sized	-	CASSFLTEQFF	TGTGCCAGCAGCTTCTTGACCGAGCAGTTCTTC
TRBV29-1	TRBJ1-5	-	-	CSVATTDQPQHF	TGCAGCGTTGCGACGACAGATCAGCCCCAGCACTTT
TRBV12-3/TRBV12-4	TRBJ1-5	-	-	CASGYQGNQPQHF	TGTGCCAGCGGTTATCAGGGGAATCAACCCCAGCATTTT
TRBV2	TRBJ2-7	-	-	CASTELTLLEQYF	TGTGCCAGCACTGAATTGACACTCCTCGAGCAGTACTTC
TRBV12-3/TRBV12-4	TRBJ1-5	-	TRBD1	CASSRQGQGNQPRRF	TGTGCCAGCAGTAGACAGGGGCAGGGCAATCAGCCCCGGCGTTTT
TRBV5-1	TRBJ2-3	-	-	CASMRSSGTQYF	TGCGCCAGCATGAGGTCATCGGGTACGCAGTATTTT
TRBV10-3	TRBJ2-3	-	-	CAIREGNNQPQYF	TGTGCCATCAGGGAGGGAAACAATCAGCCACAGTATTTT
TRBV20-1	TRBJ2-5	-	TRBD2	CSASSLLAGYQETQYF	TGCAGTGCTAGCTCGCTGCTAGCGGGGTACCAAGAGACCCAGTACTTC
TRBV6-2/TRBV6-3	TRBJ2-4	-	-	CTSKTWAKNIQYF	TGTACCAGCAAAACTTGGGCCAAAAACATTCAATACTTC
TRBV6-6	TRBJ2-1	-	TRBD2	CASSPGLACNNEQFF	TGTGCCAGCAGTCCGGGACTAGCATGTAACAATGAGCAGTTCTTC
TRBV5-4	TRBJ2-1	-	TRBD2	CASGPGILAGSGEQFF	TGTGCCAGCGGCCCGGGGATACTAGCGGGATCGGGTGAGCAGTTCTTC
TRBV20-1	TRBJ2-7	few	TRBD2	CSAEREGSYEQYF	TGCAGCGCAGAGCGGGAGGGCTCCTACGAGCAGTACTTC
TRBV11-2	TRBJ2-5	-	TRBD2	CVSSPRTSGVGETQYF	TGTGTCAGTAGCCCCCGTACTAGCGGGGTGGGGGAGACTCAGTACTTC
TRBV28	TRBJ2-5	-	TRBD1	CASNTGEETQYF	TGTGCCAGCAACACAGGGGAAGAGACCCAGTACTTC
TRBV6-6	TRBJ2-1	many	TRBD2	CASSAPESGIREQFF	TGTGCCAGCAGTGCCCCCGAAAGCGGGATACGTGAGCAGTTCTTC
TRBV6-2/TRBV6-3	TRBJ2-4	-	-	CASSSPGQLVAKNIQRF	TGTGCCAGCAGTTCACCAGGACAGCTGGTAGCCAAAAACATTCAGCGCTTC
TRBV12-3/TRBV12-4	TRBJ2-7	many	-	CASSLGAGEQYF	TGTGCCAGCAGTTTGGGGGCGGGGGAGCAGTACTTC
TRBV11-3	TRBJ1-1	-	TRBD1	CASSTRTGCFTEAFF	TGTGCCAGCAGCACCAGGACAGGATGCTTCACTGAAGCTTTCTTT
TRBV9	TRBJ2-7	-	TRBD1	CATSVEGQTYEQYF	TGTGCCACCAGCGTAGAGGGACAGACCTACGAGCAGTACTTC
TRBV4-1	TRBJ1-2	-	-	CVSSLRLYAGYTF	TGCGTCAGCAGCCTTCGCCTCTATGCTGGCTACACCTTC
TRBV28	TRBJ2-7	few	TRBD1	CASSLRDRGMWEQYF	TGTGCCAGCAGCCTCCGGGACAGGGGGATGTGGGAGCAGTACTTC
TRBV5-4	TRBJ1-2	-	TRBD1	CTSSLGQGETGYTF	TGTACCAGCAGCTTGGGACAGGGAGAGACTGGCTACACCTTC
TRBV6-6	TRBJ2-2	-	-	CVSSRQTRAGRTGELFF	TGTGTCAGCAGTCGCCAGACCCGGGCGGGGAGAACCGGGGAGCTGTTTTTT
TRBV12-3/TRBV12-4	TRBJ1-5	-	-	CTSSFGGTFNQPQHF	TGTACCAGCAGTTTCGGAGGGACTTTCAATCAGCCCCAGCATTTT
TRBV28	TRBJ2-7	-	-	CASSLSGVTTYDQYF	TGTGCCAGCAGTTTATCAGGAGTCACCACCTACGATCAGTACTTC
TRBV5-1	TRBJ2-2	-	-	CASNMDGRGNTGELFF	TGCGCCAGCAACATGGATGGCAGGGGGAACACCGGGGAGCTGTTTTTT
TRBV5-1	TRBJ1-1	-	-	CASSLAGQYTEAFF	TGCGCCAGCAGCTTGGCGGGTCAGTACACTGAAGCTTTCTTT
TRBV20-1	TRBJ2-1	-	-	CSAPVRDIYNEQFF	TGCAGTGCTCCCGTCCGGGACATTTACAATGAGCAGTTCTTC
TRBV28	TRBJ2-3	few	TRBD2	CASSPSSGRSTDTQYF	TGTGCCAGCAGCCCCTCTAGCGGGAGGAGCACAGATACGCAGTATTTT
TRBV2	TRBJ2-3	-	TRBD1	CASSEGWQGVQGTQYF	TGTGCCAGCAGTGAAGGTTGGCAGGGGGTGCAGGGTACGCAGTATTTT
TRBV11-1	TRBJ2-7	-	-	CTSGFPGGVYEQYF	TGTACCAGCGGCTTTCCCGGCGGTGTCTACGAGCAGTACTTC
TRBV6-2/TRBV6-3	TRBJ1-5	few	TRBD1	CASSRQGGFQPQHF	TGTGCCAGCAGCCGACAGGGAGGTTTTCAGCCCCAGCATTTT
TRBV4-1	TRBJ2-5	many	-	CASSQDLGSHF	TGCGCCAGCAGCCAAGATCTTGGGAGTCACTTC
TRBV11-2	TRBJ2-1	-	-	CGSSFQPPSSSYNEQFF	TGTGGCAGCAGCTTCCAACCGCCCTCGAGCTCCTACAATGAGCAGTTCTTC
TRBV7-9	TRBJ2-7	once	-	CANRDPGDSYKQYF	TGTGCCAACAGGGATCCGGGAGACTCCTACAAGCAGTACTTC
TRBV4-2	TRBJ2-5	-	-	CGSSQDGGTGSQETQYF	TGTGGCAGCAGCCAAGATGGGGGTACAGGGTCCCAAGAGACCCAGTACTTC
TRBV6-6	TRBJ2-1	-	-	CASNHTSSYNEQFF	TGTGCCAGCAATCATACGAGCTCCTATAATGAGCAGTTCTTC
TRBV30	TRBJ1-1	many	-	CAWTGDLNTEAFF	TGTGCCTGGACAGGGGATCTGAACACTGAAGCTTTCTTT
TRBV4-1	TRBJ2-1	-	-	CANSHSGTNNEQFF	TGCGCCAACAGCCACTCGGGAACTAACAATGAGCAGTTCTTC
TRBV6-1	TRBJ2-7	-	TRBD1	CASSELPEQGAGEQYF	TGTGCCAGCAGTGAGCTCCCGGAACAGGGGGCTGGCGAACAGTACTTC
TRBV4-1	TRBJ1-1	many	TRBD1	CASSQAYGDRGGTEAFF	TGCGCCAGCAGCCAAGCTTATGGGGACAGGGGAGGGACTGAAGCTTTCTTT